Reported below is one T cell receptor beta chain. Antigen specificity is unknown. Depths of 1 in 200,000 to 1 in 1 million T cells were the sequencing target. Assay: immunoSEQ multiplex PCR; the TCRdb copy retains only in-frame clones and omits some. The table shows tens of thousands of clones, with nearly 55% occurring only once. This entry belongs to a study of cytotoxic CD8 clonotypes in ibrutinib-treated CLL. About the study: It was after a median roughly 13 months of treatment, range 6 to 36, that response samples were taken.

Regarding the study as a whole: Age-matched healthy donor levels were exceeded by baseline clonality, which tracked circulating CD8+ T-cell counts. Once treatment began, public clonotypes, which were uncommon, contracted or stayed stable.

Germline V CDR1 and CDR2: SNHLY, FYNNEI. CDR3 length equals 15 residues. The trim removed 2 bases at V and 3 bases at J, leaving 4 bases unmatched. The material was PBMCs, obtained at disease progression, from a patient treated with ibrutinib. V is TRBV2 and J is TRBJ2-7, with TRBD1 identical over 10 bases. The TCR originated in a human donor with chronic lymphocytic leukemia. CDR3 region: CASSELGDRGYEQYF. DNA of the CDR3: TGTGCCAGCAGTGAATTAGGGGACAGGGGCTACGAGCAGTACTTC. Based on the CDR3 plus reference TRBV2 and TRBJ2-7, the full variable domain is EPEVTQTPSHQVTQMGQEVILRCVPISNHLYFYWYRQILGQKVEFLVSFYNNEISEKSEIFDDQFSVERPDGSNFTLKIRSTKLEDSAMYFCASSELGDRGYEQYFGPGTRLTVT.